This T cell receptor beta chain was observed in a study of shared clonotypes between healthy human individuals. Using immunoSEQ multiplex PCR, the repertoire was profiled, and TCRdb retains in-frame clones only, with some absent. The table has fewer than 350,000 clones, around 86% seen once. This CDR3 has 15 residues. Trimming took off 1 base at V and 4 bases at J, with 13 bases between the two ends. CDR1 is MNHEY, CDR2 SMNVEV, per germline (reference sequence). The clonotype comes from a man aged 18-30 years in good health. Input material: memory CD8+ T cells sorted from blood. Specified subset: CD45RO+ cells pooled with CCR7-negative TemRA cells. The J gene is TRBJ1-1, the V gene TRBV27; no clear D gene. CDR3 sequence reads: CASSLLKERGTEAFF. In DNA form, the CDR3 reads TGTGCCAGCAGTTTATTAAAGGAGCGGGGCACTGAAGCTTTCTTT.